The rows below give T cell receptor beta chains drawn from one sample of a study of blood T cell repertoires in COVID-19. Assay used: immunoSEQ multiplex PCR; TCRdb lists only in-frame clones, some missing. The repertoire holds roughly 180,000 clones, with around 85% as singletons. The source material was peripheral blood. These receptors all stem from an elderly man with COVID-19, enrolled during active disease. CDR3s include the opening cysteine and the closing phenylalanine or tryptophan. The D gene is left open where the match is weak. The size of a clone is reported for some rows only, either as once, few or many, or as a class for expanded clones.

d_call cdr3_length j_call v_call clone_size cdr3_nt cdr3_aa
- 13 TRBJ1-2 TRBV7-2 - TGTGCCAGCAGCCTATTCCGGGGTCGGAGCTACACCTTC CASSLFRGRSYTF
- 18 TRBJ1-2 TRBV6-2/TRBV6-3 - TGTGCCAACAGTTATCAGTATTTACGGGGAACGGGAGTGGATGGCTACACCTTC CANSYQYLRGTGVDGYTF
- 15 TRBJ1-5 TRBV19 few TGTGCCAGTAGTATAACCCTACCCATCAATCAGCCCCAGCATTTT CASSITLPINQPQHF
TRBD1 16 TRBJ2-7 TRBV27 medium-sized TGTGCCAGCAGTTTAAAAGGACAGGGGGCTGCTTACGAGCAGTACTTC CASSLKGQGAAYEQYF
- 14 TRBJ2-5 TRBV18 - TGTGCCAGCTCACGAGGACAGAATGTACAGACCCAGTACTTC CASSRGQNVQTQYF
- 13 TRBJ1-1 TRBV7-2 - TGTGCCAGCAGCTCTTCCCCGTTAGAGTTTGCTTTCTTT CASSSSPLEFAFF
- 12 TRBJ2-7 TRBV19 - TGTGCCAGTAGTATCCTAGGGAGCGAGCAGTACTTC CASSILGSEQYF
TRBD1 14 TRBJ2-7 TRBV5-1 - TGCGCCAGCAGCACCGACAGGGGACGAGACGAGCAGTACTTC CASSTDRGRDEQYF
- 15 TRBJ1-2 TRBV3-1/TRBV3-2 - TGTGCCAGCAGCCTTTCGGAGACAGCTAACTATGGCTACACCTTC CASSLSETANYGYTF
- 10 TRBJ2-7 TRBV12-5 few TGTGCTAGTGGGCAGTACGAGCAGTACTTC CASGQYEQYF
TRBD1 15 TRBJ2-2 TRBV2 few TGTGCCAGCAGTTACAGGGGGCTGGACACCGGGGAGCTGTTTTTT CASSYRGLDTGELFF
TRBD2 17 TRBJ2-1 TRBV4-3 - TGCGCCAGCAGCCAAGGGTCGGGCGGGGGGTCCTACAATGAGCAGTTCTTC CASSQGSGGGSYNEQFF
- 15 TRBJ2-1 TRBV6-2/TRBV6-3 - TGTGCCAGCAGTTGGGGGGTCAGCTCCTACAATGAGCAGTTCTTC CASSWGVSSYNEQFF
TRBD2 18 TRBJ2-5 TRBV14 - TGTGCCAGCAGCCCCGGGACTAGCGGGGGGAGAACCCAAGAGACCCAGTACTTC CASSPGTSGGRTQETQYF
- 13 TRBJ2-2 TRBV5-6 - TGTGCCAGCAGCCGCGTTCGGGCCGGGGAGCTGTTTTTT CASSRVRAGELFF
- 16 TRBJ2-3 TRBV21-1 - TGTGCCAGCGGCGGCGCGGGCAGAACAAAGGGAGATACGCAGTATTTT CASGGAGRTKGDTQYF
- 15 TRBJ1-3 TRBV5-5 - TGTGCCAGCAGCTTCGACCAGGGCTCTGGAAACACCATATATTTT CASSFDQGSGNTIYF
- 16 TRBJ1-6 TRBV19 few TGTGCCAGTACCACAGGGACAAGCTCCTATAATTCACCCCTCCACTTT CASTTGTSSYNSPLHF
TRBD1 15 TRBJ1-1 TRBV18 - TGTGCCAGCTCACCACTGGACAGGGGAGGCACTGAAGCTTTCTTT CASSPLDRGGTEAFF
- 14 TRBJ1-1 TRBV5-1 - TGCGCCAGCAGCGGAACGACTGGCAGCACTGAAGCTTTCTTT CASSGTTGSTEAFF
- 11 TRBJ2-3 TRBV6-5 once TGTGCCAGCTTGGGGCAGGATACGCAGTATTTT CASLGQDTQYF
- 16 TRBJ2-1 TRBV11-2 - TGTGCCAGCAGCTTAGATCCGGTGAGCTCCTACAATGAGCAGTTCTTC CASSLDPVSSYNEQFF
- 16 TRBJ2-3 TRBV5-1 - TGCGCCAGCAGCTCGAGTACAGGGTGGGGCACAGATACGCAGTATTTT CASSSSTGWGTDTQYF